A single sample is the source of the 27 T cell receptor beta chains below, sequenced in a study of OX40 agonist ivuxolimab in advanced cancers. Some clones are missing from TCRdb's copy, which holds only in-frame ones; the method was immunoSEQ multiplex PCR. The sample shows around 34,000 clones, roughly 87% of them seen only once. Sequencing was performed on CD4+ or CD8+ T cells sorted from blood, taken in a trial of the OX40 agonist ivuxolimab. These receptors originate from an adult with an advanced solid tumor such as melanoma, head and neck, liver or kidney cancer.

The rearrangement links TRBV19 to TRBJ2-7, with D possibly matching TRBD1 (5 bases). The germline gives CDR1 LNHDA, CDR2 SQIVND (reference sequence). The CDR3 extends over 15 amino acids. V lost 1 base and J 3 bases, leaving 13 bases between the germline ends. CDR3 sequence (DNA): TGTGCCAGTAGTATAGCAGGGCCATCGGACTACGAGCAGTACTTC. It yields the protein CASSIAGPSDYEQYF. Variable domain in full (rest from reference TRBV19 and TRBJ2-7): DGGITQSPKYLFRKEGQNVTLSCEQNLNHDAMYWYRQDPGQGLRLIYYSQIVNDFQKGDIAEGYSVSREKKESFPLTVTSAQKNPTAFYLCASSIAGPSDYEQYFGPGTRLTVT.

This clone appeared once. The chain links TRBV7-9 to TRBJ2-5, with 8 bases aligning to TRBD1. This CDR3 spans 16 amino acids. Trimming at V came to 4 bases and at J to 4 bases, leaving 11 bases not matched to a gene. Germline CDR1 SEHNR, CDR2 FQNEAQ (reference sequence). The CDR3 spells CASSSPYQGAVETQYF. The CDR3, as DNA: TGTGCCAGCAGCTCCCCCTATCAGGGGGCCGTAGAGACCCAGTACTTC.

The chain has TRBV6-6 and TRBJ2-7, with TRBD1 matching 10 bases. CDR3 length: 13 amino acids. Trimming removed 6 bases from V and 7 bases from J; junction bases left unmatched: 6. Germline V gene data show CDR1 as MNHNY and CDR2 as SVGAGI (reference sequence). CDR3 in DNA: TGTGCCAGCAGGGACGACAGGGGGCGGGAGCAGTACTTC. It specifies CASRDDRGREQYF.

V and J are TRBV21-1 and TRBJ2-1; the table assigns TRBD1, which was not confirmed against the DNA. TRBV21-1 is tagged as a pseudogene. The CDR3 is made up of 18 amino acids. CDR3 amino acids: CASSKTKGRTVKPPEQFF. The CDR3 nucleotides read TGTGCCAGCAGCAAGACGAAAGGGCGGACAGTAAAGCCGCCTGAGCAGTTCTTC.

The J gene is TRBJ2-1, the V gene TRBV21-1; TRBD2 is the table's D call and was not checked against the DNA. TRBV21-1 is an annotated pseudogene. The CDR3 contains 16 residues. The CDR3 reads CASTPPSAGAGNEQFF. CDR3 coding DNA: TGTGCCAGCACCCCACCTTCGGCGGGAGCGGGAAATGAGCAGTTCTTC.

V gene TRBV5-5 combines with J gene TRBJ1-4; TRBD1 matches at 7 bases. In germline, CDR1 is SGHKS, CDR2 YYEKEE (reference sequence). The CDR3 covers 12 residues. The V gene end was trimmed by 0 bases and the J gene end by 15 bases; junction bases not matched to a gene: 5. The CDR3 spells CASSLDDREVFF. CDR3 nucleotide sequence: TGTGCCAGCAGCTTGGACGACAGGGAGGTGTTTTTT.

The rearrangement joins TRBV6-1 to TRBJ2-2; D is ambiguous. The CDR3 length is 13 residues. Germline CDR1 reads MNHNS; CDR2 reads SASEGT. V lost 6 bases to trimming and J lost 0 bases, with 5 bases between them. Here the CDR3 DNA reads TGTGCCAGCAGAACAGCGAACACCGGGGAGCTGTTTTTT. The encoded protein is CASRTANTGELFF.

In DNA, the CDR3 is TGTGCCAGCAGTCCGGAGCGATCGACCTACGAGCAGTACTTC. Protein product: CASSPERSTYEQYF. The chain has TRBV13 and TRBJ2-7; D ambiguous. Trimming took 6 bases from V and 2 from J, leaving 14 bases between them. This CDR3 comprises 14 residues. From germline, CDR1 is PRHDT and CDR2 FYEKMQ (reference sequence).

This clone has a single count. The CDR3 DNA sequence: TGTGCCAGCAGCTACGGACAGGGGGCGATTAATGAGCAGTTCTTC. Protein product: CASSYGQGAINEQFF. V gene TRBV7-9 combines with J gene TRBJ2-1; 11 bases map to TRBD1. This CDR3 contains 15 residues. The junction had 6 bases not matched to a gene; V was cut back by 4 bases and J by 7 bases. The germline CDR1 and CDR2 sequences are SEHNR and FQNEAQ (reference sequence).

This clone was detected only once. The CDR3 DNA is TGTGCCAGCAGCTCTGAGCGGGGATCCTACAATGAGCAGTTCTTC. Translating gives CASSSERGSYNEQFF. The chain links TRBV5-6 to TRBJ2-1, with 7 positions matching TRBD2. The CDR3 runs 15 residues. V shed 3 bases and J 1 base; nucleotides not matched to a gene: 4. The germline CDR1 and CDR2 sequences are SGHDT and YYEEEE.

The CDR3 protein is CASSLLGGSSYNEQFF. The DNA for the CDR3 is TGTGCCAGCAGTTTATTAGGAGGGAGCTCCTACAATGAGCAGTTCTTC. The chain carries TRBV28 and TRBJ2-1, with a tentative D call TRBD2 (6 bases). CDR1 MDHEN and CDR2 SYDVKM come from the germline V gene. V was pared by 1 base and J by 0 bases, with 10 bases between. This CDR3 spans 16 amino acids.

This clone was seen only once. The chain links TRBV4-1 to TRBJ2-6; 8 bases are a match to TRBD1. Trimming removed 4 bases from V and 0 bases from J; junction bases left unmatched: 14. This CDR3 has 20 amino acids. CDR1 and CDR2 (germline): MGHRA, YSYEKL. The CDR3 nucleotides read TGCGCCAGCAGCCTTCTAACCGGGACAGGCTTAACCTCTGGGGCCAACGTCCTGACTTTC. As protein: CASSLLTGTGLTSGANVLTF.

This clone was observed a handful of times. The CDR3, as DNA: TGTGCCAGCAGTGAAGGGGCAAATAGCAATCAGCCCCAGCATTTT. It yields the protein CASSEGANSNQPQHF. The V call is TRBV2, the J call TRBJ1-5; D is ambiguous. CDR3 length: 15 residues. Trimming took off 1 base at V and 0 bases at J, with 7 bases between the two ends. CDR1 and CDR2 (germline): SNHLY, FYNNEI.

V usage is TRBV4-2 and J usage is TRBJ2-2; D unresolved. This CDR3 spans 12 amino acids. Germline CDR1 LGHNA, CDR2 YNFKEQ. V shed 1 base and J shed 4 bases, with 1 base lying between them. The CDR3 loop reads CASSQATGELFF. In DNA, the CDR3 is TGTGCCAGCAGCCAAGCCACCGGGGAGCTGTTTTTT.

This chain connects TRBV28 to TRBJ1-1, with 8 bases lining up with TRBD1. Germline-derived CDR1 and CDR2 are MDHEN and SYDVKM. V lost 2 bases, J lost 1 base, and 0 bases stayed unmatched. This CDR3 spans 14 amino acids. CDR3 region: CASSLTGGNTEAFF. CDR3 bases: TGTGCCAGCAGTTTAACAGGGGGGAACACTGAAGCTTTCTTT.

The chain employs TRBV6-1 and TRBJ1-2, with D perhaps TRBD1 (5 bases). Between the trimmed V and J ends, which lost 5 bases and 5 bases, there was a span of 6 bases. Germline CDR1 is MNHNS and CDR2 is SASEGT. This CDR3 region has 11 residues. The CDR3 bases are TGTGCCAGCAGTTGGGGGTATGGCTACACCTTC. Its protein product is CASSWGYGYTF.

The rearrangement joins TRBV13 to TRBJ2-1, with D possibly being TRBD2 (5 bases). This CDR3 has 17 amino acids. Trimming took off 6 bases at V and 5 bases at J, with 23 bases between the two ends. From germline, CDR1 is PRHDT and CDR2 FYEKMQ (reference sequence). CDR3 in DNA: TGTGCCAGCAGTTGGGCCGCGAGGTCGGGGAGCCACAATGAGCAGTTCTTC. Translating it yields CASSWAARSGSHNEQFF.

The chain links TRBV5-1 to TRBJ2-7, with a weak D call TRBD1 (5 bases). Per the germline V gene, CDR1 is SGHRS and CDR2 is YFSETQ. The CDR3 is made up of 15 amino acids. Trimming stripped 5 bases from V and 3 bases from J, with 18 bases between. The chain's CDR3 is CASSHAPPTDYEQYF. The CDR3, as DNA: TGCGCCAGCAGTCACGCACCGCCGACAGACTACGAGCAGTACTTC.

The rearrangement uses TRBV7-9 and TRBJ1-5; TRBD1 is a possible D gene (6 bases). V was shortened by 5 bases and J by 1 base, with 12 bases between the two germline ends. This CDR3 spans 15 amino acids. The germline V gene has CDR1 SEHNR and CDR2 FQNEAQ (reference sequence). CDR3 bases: TGTGCCAGCAGCCCCCCGGGGGCAAGCAATCAGCCCCAGCATTTT. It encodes CASSPPGASNQPQHF.

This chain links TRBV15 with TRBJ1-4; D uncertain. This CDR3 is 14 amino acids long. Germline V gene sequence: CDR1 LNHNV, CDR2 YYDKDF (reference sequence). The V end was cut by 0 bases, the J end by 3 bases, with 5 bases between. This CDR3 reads CATSRERSNEKLFF. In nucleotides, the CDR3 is TGTGCCACCAGCAGAGAGAGATCTAATGAAAAACTGTTTTTT.

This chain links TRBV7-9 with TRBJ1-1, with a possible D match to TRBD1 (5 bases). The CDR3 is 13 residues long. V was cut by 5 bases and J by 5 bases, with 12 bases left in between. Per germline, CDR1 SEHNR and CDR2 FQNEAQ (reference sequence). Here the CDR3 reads CASSPPGKTEAFF. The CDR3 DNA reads TGTGCCAGCAGCCCCCCAGGGAAGACTGAAGCTTTCTTT.

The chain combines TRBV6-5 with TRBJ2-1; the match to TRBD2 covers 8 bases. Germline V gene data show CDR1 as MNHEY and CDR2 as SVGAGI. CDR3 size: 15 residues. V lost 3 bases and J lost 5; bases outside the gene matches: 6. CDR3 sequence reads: CASSYSLAGNNEQFF. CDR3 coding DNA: TGTGCCAGCAGTTATAGCTTAGCGGGGAACAATGAGCAGTTCTTC.

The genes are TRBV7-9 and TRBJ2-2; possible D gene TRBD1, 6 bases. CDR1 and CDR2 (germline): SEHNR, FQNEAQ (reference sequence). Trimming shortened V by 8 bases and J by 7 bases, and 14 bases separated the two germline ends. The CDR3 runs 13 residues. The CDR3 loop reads CASFKGTFGELFF. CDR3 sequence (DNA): TGTGCCAGCTTTAAAGGGACATTCGGGGAGCTGTTTTTT.

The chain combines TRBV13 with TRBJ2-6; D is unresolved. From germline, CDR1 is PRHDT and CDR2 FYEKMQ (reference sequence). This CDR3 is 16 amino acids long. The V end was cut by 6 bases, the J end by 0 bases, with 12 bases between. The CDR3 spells CASRLPPASGANVLTF. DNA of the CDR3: TGTGCCAGCAGATTACCCCCCGCCTCTGGGGCCAACGTCCTGACTTTC.

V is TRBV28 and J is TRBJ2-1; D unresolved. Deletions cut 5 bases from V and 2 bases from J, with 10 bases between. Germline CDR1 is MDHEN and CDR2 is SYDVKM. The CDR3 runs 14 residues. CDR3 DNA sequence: TGTGCCAGCAGTCTCTTGCCTACCTACAATGAGCAGTTCTTC. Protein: CASSLLPTYNEQFF.

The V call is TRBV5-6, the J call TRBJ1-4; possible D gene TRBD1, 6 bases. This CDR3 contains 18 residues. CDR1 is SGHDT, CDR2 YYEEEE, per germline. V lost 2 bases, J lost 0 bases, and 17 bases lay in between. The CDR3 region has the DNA TGTGCCAGCAGCTTCACAGCAGGGGCTAGTGCAACTAATGAAAAACTGTTTTTT. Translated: CASSFTAGASATNEKLFF.

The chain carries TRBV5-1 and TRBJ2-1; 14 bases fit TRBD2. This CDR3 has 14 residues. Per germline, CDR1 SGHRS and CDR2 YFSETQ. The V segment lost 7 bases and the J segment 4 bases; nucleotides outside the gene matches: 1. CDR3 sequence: CASRTSGGYNEQFF. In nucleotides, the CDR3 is TGCGCCAGCCGGACTAGCGGGGGGTACAATGAGCAGTTCTTC.